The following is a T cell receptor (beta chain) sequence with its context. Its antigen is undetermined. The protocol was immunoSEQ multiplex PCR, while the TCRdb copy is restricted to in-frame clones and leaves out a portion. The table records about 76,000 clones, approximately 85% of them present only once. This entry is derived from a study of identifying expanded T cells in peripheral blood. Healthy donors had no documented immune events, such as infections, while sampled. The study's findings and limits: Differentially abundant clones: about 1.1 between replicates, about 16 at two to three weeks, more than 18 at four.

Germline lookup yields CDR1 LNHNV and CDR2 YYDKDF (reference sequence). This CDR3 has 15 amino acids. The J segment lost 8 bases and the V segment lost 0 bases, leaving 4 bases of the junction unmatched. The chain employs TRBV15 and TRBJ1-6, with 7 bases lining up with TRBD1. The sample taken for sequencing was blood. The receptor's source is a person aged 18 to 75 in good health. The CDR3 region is CATSRERGPDSPLHF. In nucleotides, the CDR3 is TGTGCCACCAGCAGAGAGAGGGGGCCGGATTCACCCCTCCACTTT. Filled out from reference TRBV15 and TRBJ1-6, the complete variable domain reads DAMVIQNPRYQVTQFGKPVTLSCSQTLNHNVMYWYQQKSSQAPKLLFHYYDKDFNNEADTPDNFQSRRPNTSFCFLDIRSPGLGDTAMYLCATSRERGPDSPLHFGNGTRLTVT.